The 20 T cell receptor beta chains listed next were all sequenced from one sample in a study of graft-versus-host responses after intestinal transplantation. No antigen is known for these receptors. Produced via immunoSEQ multiplex PCR; TCRdb's table is partial and in-frame only. The table shows about 93,000 clones, with 85% to 95% occurring only once. The starting material was unstimulated CD8+ T cells sorted from spleen or lymph node cells, obtained before intestinal transplant. The receptors derive from a human donor who received an intestinal transplant.

The chain uses TRBV5-6 and TRBJ2-3; a possible D gene is TRBD2 (7 bases). Trimming cost V 1 base and J 0 bases, with 18 bases left between them. Per germline, CDR1 SGHDT and CDR2 YYEEEE. The CDR3 has 18 residues. This CDR3 is CASSLYGGPKSSTDTQYF. The CDR3 bases are TGTGCCAGCAGCTTGTACGGGGGGCCTAAATCTAGCACAGATACGCAGTATTTT.

V usage is TRBV6-1 and J usage is TRBJ1-3; a weak D match, TRBD1 (6 bases). The V and J ends lost 6 bases and 2 bases respectively, with 14 bases between them. This CDR3 region has 15 residues. Germline V gene lookup returns CDR1 MNHNS and CDR2 SASEGT. Here the CDR3 DNA reads TGTGCCAGCAGCAAAGGAACAGGGCCTGGAAACACCATATATTTT. Protein sequence: CASSKGTGPGNTIYF.

The V and J genes are TRBV7-9 and TRBJ1-2; weak D call: TRBD1 (5 bases). The germline V and J ends were trimmed by 5 bases and 4 bases, with 14 bases remaining between them. From germline, CDR1 is SEHNR and CDR2 FQNEAQ (reference sequence). The CDR3 has 14 amino acids. CDR3 DNA: TGTGCCAGCAGCCCCCGACAGACTCGCTATGGCTACACCTTC. This gives the protein CASSPRQTRYGYTF.

This chain links TRBV7-9 with TRBJ2-7, with a tentative D call TRBD2 (6 bases). The CDR3 loop spans 14 amino acids. V lost 5 bases and J lost 0, with 11 bases in between. CDR1 and CDR2 (germline): SEHNR, FQNEAQ (reference sequence). CDR3 amino acids: CASSPGGNSYEQYF. The CDR3, as DNA: TGTGCCAGCAGCCCTGGGGGGAACTCCTACGAGCAGTACTTC. The entire variable domain, with the rest obtained from reference TRBV7-9 and TRBJ2-7, is as follows: DTGVSQNPRHKITKRGQNVTFRCDPISEHNRLYWYRQTLGQGPEFLTYFQNEAQLEKSRLLSDRFSAERPKGSFSTLEIQRTEQGDSAMYLCASSPGGNSYEQYFGPGTRLTVT.

This rearrangement joins TRBV12-5 to TRBJ1-6; D not certain. Germline values: CDR1 LGHNT, CDR2 FRNRAP. CDR3 length equals 16 residues. Trimming stripped 4 bases from V and 0 bases from J, with 10 bases between. CDR3 protein: CASGSDRSSYNSPLHF. The DNA for the CDR3 is TGTGCTAGTGGTTCTGATAGGAGCTCCTATAATTCACCCCTCCACTTT.

This clone was counted a single time. The chain combines TRBV4-1 with TRBJ2-7, with D possibly being TRBD2 (5 bases). The CDR3 extends over 17 amino acids. The germline V gene has CDR1 MGHRA and CDR2 YSYEKL. V lost 3 bases, J lost 9 bases, and 27 bases lay in between. CDR3 nucleotides: TGCGCCAGCAGCCAGGAAATGGTCGGGGTCGGGTTGTCTGTGCAGTACTTC. Translated: CASSQEMVGVGLSVQYF.

J is TRBJ2-7 and V is TRBV5-1, with TRBD1 matching over 10 bases. CDR3 size: 13 residues. CDR1 is SGHRS and CDR2 is YFSETQ in the germline V gene. Trimming at V came to 4 bases and at J to 6 bases, leaving 4 bases not matched to a gene. The CDR3 here is CASSLDRGLEQYF. The CDR3 nucleotides read TGCGCCAGCAGCCTCGACAGGGGGCTCGAGCAGTACTTC.

The genes are TRBV7-8 and TRBJ2-7; no clear D gene. Germline V lookup: CDR1 SGHVS, CDR2 FQNEAQ. The germline V and J ends were trimmed by 2 bases and 3 bases, with 17 bases remaining between them. CDR3 size: 16 residues. This chain's CDR3 is CASSLSRGGGNYEQYF. The CDR3 DNA reads as TGTGCCAGCAGCTTATCGCGAGGCGGTGGAAACTACGAGCAGTACTTC.

This clone came up once. CDR3 coding DNA: TGTGCCAGCAGCCTCGACAGGGGTCAGCCCCAGCATTTT. Translating it yields CASSLDRGQPQHF. The chain joins TRBV13 to TRBJ1-5; 8 bases line up with TRBD1. With V trimmed by 5 bases and J by 6 bases, 3 bases remained unmatched. This CDR3 spans 13 amino acids. From germline, CDR1 is PRHDT and CDR2 FYEKMQ (reference sequence).

The chain links TRBV4-1 to TRBJ1-4; 7 bases align to TRBD1. V shed 2 bases, J shed 11 bases, and the junction held 5 bases outside the gene matches. This CDR3 contains 13 residues. Germline V gene sequence: CDR1 MGHRA, CDR2 YSYEKL. Here the CDR3 reads CASSQPTGDKLFF. In nucleotides, the CDR3 is TGCGCCAGCAGCCAACCTACAGGGGATAAACTGTTTTTT.

The chain employs TRBV30 and TRBJ2-1, with 12 bases aligning to TRBD2. J was trimmed by 4 bases and V by 4 bases; bases with no gene match: 5. The germline CDR1 and CDR2 sequences are GTSNPN and SVGIG (reference sequence). CDR3 size: 15 residues. CDR3 in DNA: TGTGCCTGGACACTCGGACTAGCGGGGTACAATGAGCAGTTCTTC. This sequence encodes CAWTLGLAGYNEQFF.

The chain links TRBV28 to TRBJ2-5; TRBD1 matches at 10 bases. The DNA end is a closer match to TRBJ2-7, so the J assignment may be wrong. Germline V gene lookup returns CDR1 MDHEN and CDR2 SYDVKM. The length of the CDR3 is 13 residues. The CDR3 bases are TGTGCCACCTCCGGGACAGGGGCCTACGAGCAGTACTTC. It translates to CATSGTGAYEQYF.

The chain uses TRBV7-7 and TRBJ2-7; no definite D call. The V and J ends lost 1 base and 3 bases respectively, with 7 bases between them. The CDR3 extends over 13 amino acids. Looked up from germline, CDR1 is SSHAT and CDR2 is FNYEAQ (reference sequence). Here the CDR3 reads CASSLGELYEQYF. CDR3 coding DNA: TGTGCCAGCAGCTTAGGTGAACTCTACGAGCAGTACTTC.

The table lists this clone with a few counts. The V and J genes are TRBV6-1 and TRBJ1-2; 9 bases map to TRBD1. CDR1 is MNHNS, CDR2 SASEGT, per germline. The ends lost 5 bases at V and 2 bases at J; junction bases unmatched: 6. The CDR3 runs 15 residues. Here the CDR3 reads CASSLTGTGNYGYTF. The CDR3 nucleotides are TGTGCCAGCAGTTTGACCGGGACAGGGAACTATGGCTACACCTTC.

The chain recombines TRBV9 with TRBJ2-7, with TRBD1 matching 10 bases. The trim removed 0 bases at V and 3 bases at J, leaving 6 bases unmatched. Germline CDR1 reads SGDLS; CDR2 reads YYNGEE. This CDR3 has 16 residues. DNA for the CDR3: TGTGCCAGCAGCGTAGGTCCGGACAGGGGGTTCTACGAGCAGTACTTC. It is translated as CASSVGPDRGFYEQYF. Using reference TRBV9 and TRBJ2-7 for the parts outside the CDR3, the full variable domain is DSGVTQTPKHLITATGQRVTLRCSPRSGDLSVYWYQQSLDQGLQFLIQYYNGEERAKGNILERFSAQQFPDLHSELNLSSLELGDSALYFCASSVGPDRGFYEQYFGPGTRLTVT.

The gene calls are TRBV27 and TRBJ1-5; no clear D gene. V was pared by 6 bases and J by 5 bases, with 14 bases between. The germline gives CDR1 MNHEY, CDR2 SMNVEV (reference sequence). The CDR3 contains 14 residues. The CDR3 region is CASSLNGRYQPQHF. The DNA of the CDR3 is TGTGCCAGCAGCTTAAATGGGCGATATCAGCCCCAGCATTTT.

The chain is built from TRBV27 and TRBJ2-7; weak D call: TRBD2 (6 bases). The CDR3 totals 13 residues. The germline V gene encodes CDR1 MNHEY and CDR2 SMNVEV (reference sequence). The V end was cut by 5 bases, the J end by 5 bases, with 13 bases between. CDR3 residues: CASSVTGLNEQYF. The DNA of the CDR3 is TGTGCCAGCAGTGTGACGGGACTTAACGAGCAGTACTTC.

To note about this clone: Germline and junction disagree at one end, which may indicate a read error. In DNA, the CDR3 is TGTGCCAGCAGCGACGGACAGGGCGGGATCTTC. Translation gives CASSDGQGGIF. The rearrangement links TRBV13 to TRBJ2-1; the match to TRBD1 covers 8 bases. Germline loops: CDR1 PRHDT, CDR2 FYEKMQ (reference sequence). The CDR3 is 11 residues long.

The gene calls are TRBV4-1 and TRBJ2-3, with TRBD1 matching 9 bases. Looked up from germline, CDR1 is MGHRA and CDR2 is YSYEKL. The V and J ends lost 1 base and 3 bases, in that order; junction bases with no gene match: 2. The CDR3 length is 15 residues. CDR3: CASSQVQGATDTQYF. The CDR3, as DNA: TGCGCCAGCAGCCAAGTACAGGGGGCAACAGATACGCAGTATTTT.

V and J are TRBV7-9 and TRBJ2-5; 7 nucleotides match TRBD1. This CDR3 region has 17 residues. The V gene's germline CDR1 is SEHNR and CDR2 FQNEAQ (reference sequence). With 4 bases clipped from V and 5 bases from J, the junction kept 16 bases outside the gene matches. CDR3 in amino acids: CASSSTFGTEKGETQYF. CDR3 nucleotide sequence: TGTGCCAGCAGCTCAACTTTCGGGACAGAAAAGGGGGAGACCCAGTACTTC.